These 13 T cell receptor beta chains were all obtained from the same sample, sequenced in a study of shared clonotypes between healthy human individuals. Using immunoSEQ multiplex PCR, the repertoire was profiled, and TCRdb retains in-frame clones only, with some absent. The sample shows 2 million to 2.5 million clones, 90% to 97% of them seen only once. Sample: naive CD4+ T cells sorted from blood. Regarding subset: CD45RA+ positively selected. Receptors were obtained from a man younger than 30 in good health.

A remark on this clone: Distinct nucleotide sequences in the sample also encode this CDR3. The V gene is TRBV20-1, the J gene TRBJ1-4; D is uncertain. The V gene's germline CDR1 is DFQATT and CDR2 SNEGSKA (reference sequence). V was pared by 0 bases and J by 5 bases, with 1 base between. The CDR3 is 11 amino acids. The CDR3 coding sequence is TGCAGTGCTAGAGAGAATGAAAAACTGTTTTTT. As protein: CSARENEKLFF.

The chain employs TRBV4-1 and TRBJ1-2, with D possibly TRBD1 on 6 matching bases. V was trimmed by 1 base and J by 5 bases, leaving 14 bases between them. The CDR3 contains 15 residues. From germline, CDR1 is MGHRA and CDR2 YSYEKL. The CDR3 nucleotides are TGCGCCAGCAGCCAAGGCGCGGGGGCAGGGTATGGCTACACCTTC. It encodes CASSQGAGAGYGYTF.

CDR3 nucleotide sequence: TGCGCCAGCAGTGCAGCGGGGTACACCGGGGAGCTGTTTTTT. Translation gives CASSAAGYTGELFF. The rearrangement links TRBV10-1 to TRBJ2-2; TRBD2 matches at 7 bases. The CDR3 sequence is 14 residues long. Losses at the gene ends were 4 bases for V and 3 bases for J; bases not matched to a gene: 2. Germline CDR1 and CDR2: WNHNN and SYGVQD (reference sequence).

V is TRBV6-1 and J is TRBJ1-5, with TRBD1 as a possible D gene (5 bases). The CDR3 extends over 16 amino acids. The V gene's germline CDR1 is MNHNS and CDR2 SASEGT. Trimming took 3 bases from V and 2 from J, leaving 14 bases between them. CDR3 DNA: TGTGCCAGCAGTGAGCGGGGGGTAACAGGCAATCAGCCCCAGCATTTT. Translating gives CASSERGVTGNQPQHF.

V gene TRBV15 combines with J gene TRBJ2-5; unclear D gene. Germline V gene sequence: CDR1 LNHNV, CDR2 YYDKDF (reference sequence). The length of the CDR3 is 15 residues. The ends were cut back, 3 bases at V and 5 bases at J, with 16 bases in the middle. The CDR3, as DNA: TGTGCCACCAGCAGCCTATCGGGCAGTTGGGAGACCCAGTACTTC. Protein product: CATSSLSGSWETQYF.

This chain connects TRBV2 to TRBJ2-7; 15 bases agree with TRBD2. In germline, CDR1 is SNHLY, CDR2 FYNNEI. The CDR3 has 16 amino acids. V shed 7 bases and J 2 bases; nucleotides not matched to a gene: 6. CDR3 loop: CASTPGLAGGAYEQYF. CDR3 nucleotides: TGTGCCAGCACCCCGGGACTAGCGGGAGGCGCCTACGAGCAGTACTTC.

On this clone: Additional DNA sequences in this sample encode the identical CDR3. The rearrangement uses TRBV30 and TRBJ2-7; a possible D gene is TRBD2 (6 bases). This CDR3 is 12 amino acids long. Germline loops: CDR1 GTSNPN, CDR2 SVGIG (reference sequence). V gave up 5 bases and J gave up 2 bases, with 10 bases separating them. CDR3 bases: TGTGCCTGGGGTAGCGGTACCTACGAGCAGTACTTC. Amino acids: CAWGSGTYEQYF.

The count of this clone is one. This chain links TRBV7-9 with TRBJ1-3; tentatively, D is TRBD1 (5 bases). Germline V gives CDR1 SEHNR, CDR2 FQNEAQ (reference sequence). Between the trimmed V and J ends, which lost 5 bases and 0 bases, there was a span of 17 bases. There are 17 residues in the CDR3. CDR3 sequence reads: CASSPTDILSSGNTIYF. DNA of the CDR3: TGTGCCAGCAGCCCAACGGACATTCTGAGCTCTGGAAACACCATATATTTT. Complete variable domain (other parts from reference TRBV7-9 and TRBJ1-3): DTGVSQNPRHKITKRGQNVTFRCDPISEHNRLYWYRQTLGQGPEFLTYFQNEAQLEKSRLLSDRFSAERPKGSFSTLEIQRTEQGDSAMYLCASSPTDILSSGNTIYFGEGSWLTVV.

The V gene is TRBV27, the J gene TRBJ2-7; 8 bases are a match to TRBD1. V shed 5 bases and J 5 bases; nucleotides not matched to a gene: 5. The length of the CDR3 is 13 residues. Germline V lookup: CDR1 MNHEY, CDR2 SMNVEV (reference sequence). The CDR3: CASSGQGADEQYF. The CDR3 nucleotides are TGTGCCAGCAGTGGACAGGGTGCCGACGAGCAGTACTTC.

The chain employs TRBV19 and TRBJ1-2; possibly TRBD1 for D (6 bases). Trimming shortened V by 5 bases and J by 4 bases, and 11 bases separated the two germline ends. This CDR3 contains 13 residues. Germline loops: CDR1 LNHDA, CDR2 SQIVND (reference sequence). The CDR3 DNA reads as TGTGCCAGTAGTTCGGACAGACCCTATGGCTACACCTTC. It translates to CASSSDRPYGYTF.

As DNA, the CDR3 is TGTGCCAGCTCCCCCCAACTAGCGGGAGGCCGGGAGACCCAGTACTTC. It translates to CASSPQLAGGRETQYF. The gene calls are TRBV18 and TRBJ2-5, with 12 positions matching TRBD2. The V and J ends lost 6 bases and 5 bases, in that order; junction bases with no gene match: 10. The CDR3 is 16 amino acids. The germline gives CDR1 KGHSH, CDR2 LQKENI.

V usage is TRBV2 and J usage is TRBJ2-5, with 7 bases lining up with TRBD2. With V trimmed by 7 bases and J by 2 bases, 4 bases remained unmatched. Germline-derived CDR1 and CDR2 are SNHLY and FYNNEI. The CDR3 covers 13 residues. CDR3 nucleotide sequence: TGTGCCAGCAATTCAGCGGGGCAAGAGACCCAGTACTTC. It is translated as CASNSAGQETQYF.

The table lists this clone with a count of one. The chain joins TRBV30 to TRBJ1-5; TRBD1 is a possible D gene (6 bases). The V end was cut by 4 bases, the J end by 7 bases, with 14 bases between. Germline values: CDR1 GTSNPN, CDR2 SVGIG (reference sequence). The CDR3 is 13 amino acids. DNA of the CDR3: TGTGCCTGGACGCAGGGGTCTGGACAGCCCCAGCATTTT. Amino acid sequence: CAWTQGSGQPQHF.